These 31 T cell receptor beta chains were sequenced from one sample in a study of blood T cell repertoires in COVID-19. The protocol was immunoSEQ multiplex PCR, while the TCRdb copy is restricted to in-frame clones and leaves out a portion. This table has approximately 53,000 clones, under 85% appearing once. Sequencing was done on a sample of peripheral blood. These receptors were taken from a man aged 35-49 years with acute or convalescent COVID-19.

The J gene is TRBJ2-7, the V gene TRBV6-5; 9 bases agree with TRBD2. Looked up from germline, CDR1 is MNHEY and CDR2 is SVGAGI. The CDR3 is 15 residues long. V was clipped by 4 bases and J by 2 bases; unmatched bases: 6. CDR3: CASSSPSGAAYEQYF. CDR3 bases: TGTGCCAGCAGTTCTCCTAGCGGGGCTGCCTACGAGCAGTACTTC.

CDR3 sequence (DNA): TGTGCCAGTAACCCATCTAGCAGCCTCTCCGAGCAGTACTTC. Amino acids: CASNPSSSLSEQYF. This chain connects TRBV19 to TRBJ2-7, with D perhaps matching TRBD2 (5 bases). Germline-derived CDR1 and CDR2 are LNHDA and SQIVND (reference sequence). Trimming left V 7 bases short and J 6 bases short, with 19 bases between. The CDR3 totals 14 residues. Full variable domain (missing parts from reference TRBV19 and TRBJ2-7): DGGITQSPKYLFRKEGQNVTLSCEQNLNHDAMYWYRQDPGQGLRLIYYSQIVNDFQKGDIAEGYSVSREKKESFPLTVTSAQKNPTAFYLCASNPSSSLSEQYFGPGTRLTVT.

The V and J genes are TRBV24-1 and TRBJ2-1, with a possible D match to TRBD1 (5 bases). CDR3 length: 15 amino acids. The V gene lost 4 bases and the J gene lost 8 bases, with 17 bases spanning the gap. Germline CDR1 is KGHDR and CDR2 is SFDVKD. As DNA, the CDR3 is TGTGCCACCAGTGACGCAGACAGTCCGGTGGATGAGCAGTTCTTC. Amino acids: CATSDADSPVDEQFF.

This CDR3 is CASSVGTSSYGYTF. The CDR3 DNA follows: TGTGCCAGCAGTGTGGGCACCAGTTCCTATGGCTACACCTTC. The chain carries TRBV2 and TRBJ1-2; D uncertain. Trimming took 4 bases from V and 4 from J, leaving 13 bases between them. Germline V gene data show CDR1 as SNHLY and CDR2 as FYNNEI. CDR3 length: 14 residues.

The chain uses TRBV2 and TRBJ2-3, with 7 bases aligning to TRBD1. The CDR3 extends over 14 amino acids. The germline V gene has CDR1 SNHLY and CDR2 FYNNEI. Trimming removed 6 bases from V and 4 bases from J; junction bases left unmatched: 7. The CDR3, as DNA: TGTGCCAGCAGCGATGACAGGGCGGCAGATACGCAGTATTTT. Its translation is CASSDDRAADTQYF. Variable domain in full (rest from reference TRBV2 and TRBJ2-3): EPEVTQTPSHQVTQMGQEVILRCVPISNHLYFYWYRQILGQKVEFLVSFYNNEISEKSEIFDDQFSVERPDGSNFTLKIRSTKLEDSAMYFCASSDDRAADTQYFGPGTRLTVL.

This clone was counted once. The chain carries TRBV27 and TRBJ2-5, with a tentative D call TRBD1 (6 bases). V shed 7 bases and J shed 5 bases, with 26 bases lying between them. Germline V lookup: CDR1 MNHEY, CDR2 SMNVEV (reference sequence). This CDR3 spans 17 amino acids. In nucleotides, the CDR3 is TGTGCCAGCACCAAAAGGAGAATTCAGGGGTCCTGGGAGACCCAGTACTTC. Amino acid sequence: CASTKRRIQGSWETQYF.

The V call is TRBV5-1, the J call TRBJ2-5, with D possibly matching TRBD1 (5 bases). CDR1 and CDR2 (germline): SGHRS, YFSETQ. The CDR3 loop spans 16 amino acids. The V end was cut by 0 bases, the J end by 1 base, with 13 bases between. The CDR3 DNA reads TGCGCCAGCAGCTTGGCCTTCACAGGTCCCCAAGAGACCCAGTACTTC. It codes for CASSLAFTGPQETQYF.

The J gene is TRBJ2-7, the V gene TRBV6-6; TRBD2 matches 8 bases. The CDR3 spans 13 residues. The V and J ends lost 5 bases and 7 bases, in that order; junction bases with no gene match: 7. Germline CDR1 MNHNY, CDR2 SVGAGI (reference sequence). CDR3 protein: CASSTREGGEQYF. Here the CDR3 DNA reads TGTGCCAGCAGTACCCGGGAGGGGGGGGAGCAGTACTTC.

The V call is TRBV27, the J call TRBJ1-1, with TRBD1 as a possible D gene (6 bases). V lost 6 bases to trimming and J lost 6 bases, with 14 bases between them. The CDR3 loop spans 13 amino acids. Germline values: CDR1 MNHEY, CDR2 SMNVEV (reference sequence). The CDR3 loop is CASRSSQGSEAFF. CDR3 nucleotides: TGTGCCAGCAGATCCTCACAGGGCTCTGAAGCTTTCTTT.

This clone was seen only once. The rearrangement links TRBV7-9 to TRBJ2-2, with D possibly matching TRBD2 (6 bases). Germline V lookup: CDR1 SEHNR, CDR2 FQNEAQ (reference sequence). Trimming removed 2 bases at V and 7 bases at J, with 8 bases between. CDR3 length: 13 amino acids. CDR3 residues: CASSLSGLGELFF. The CDR3 bases are TGTGCCAGCAGCTTAAGCGGGCTCGGGGAGCTGTTTTTT.

CDR3 coding DNA: TGTGCCAGCAGTGTAGCCGGGAATTCACCCCTCCACTTT. Translation gives CASSVAGNSPLHF. This rearrangement joins TRBV2 to TRBJ1-6; no definite D call. Germline CDR1 SNHLY, CDR2 FYNNEI. The V end lost 4 bases, the J end lost 7 bases, and 8 bases lay between the germline ends. This CDR3 is built from 13 residues.

The rearrangement uses TRBV12-5 and TRBJ2-7; TRBD1 aligns across 7 bases. The CDR3 extends over 14 amino acids. Germline trimming cut 5 bases from V and 4 bases from J; bases unmatched to any gene: 8. Germline CDR1 is LGHNT and CDR2 is FRNRAP. The CDR3 sequence: CASGPRTGPYEQYF. CDR3 nucleotide sequence: TGTGCTAGTGGTCCCAGGACAGGCCCGTACGAGCAGTACTTC.

The chain recombines TRBV3-1 (or the pseudogene TRBV3-2) with TRBJ1-1; D gene uncertain. Trimming removed 0 bases at V and 4 bases at J, with 12 bases between. Germline V CDR1 and CDR2: LGHDT, YNNKEL (reference sequence). The CDR3 contains 15 residues. DNA of the CDR3: TGTGCCAGCAGCCAAGAGCCGGGTATAGGCACTGAAGCTTTCTTT. Translation: CASSQEPGIGTEAFF.

The chain employs TRBV7-9 and TRBJ1-5, with D unresolved. Between the trimmed V and J ends, which lost 0 bases and 4 bases, there was a span of 10 bases. The CDR3 has 15 residues. Germline V gene data show CDR1 as SEHNR and CDR2 as FQNEAQ (reference sequence). The CDR3 is CASSLASGENQPQHF. For the CDR3, the DNA is TGTGCCAGCAGCTTAGCGTCGGGAGAAAATCAGCCCCAGCATTTT.

This clone was recorded only once. The chain carries TRBV3-1 (or the pseudogene TRBV3-2) and TRBJ1-5, with D maybe TRBD1 (5 bases). Germline V gene lookup returns CDR1 LGHDT and CDR2 YNNKEL (reference sequence). CDR3 length: 18 amino acids. V lost 4 bases, J lost 4 bases, and 23 bases lay in between. The CDR3: CASSRLTGHLRPNQPQHF. As DNA, the CDR3 is TGTGCCAGCAGCCGACTTACTGGACATCTCCGGCCTAATCAGCCCCAGCATTTT.

This clone was picked up a small number of times. The DNA for the CDR3 is TGTGCCAGCATTACAGGGGGATCCGGGGAGCTGTTTTTT. Encoded protein: CASITGGSGELFF. The rearrangement uses TRBV6-5 and TRBJ2-2; the match to TRBD1 covers 8 bases. Germline V CDR1 and CDR2: MNHEY, SVGAGI. The CDR3 extends over 13 amino acids. Trimming cost V 7 bases and J 6 bases; bases outside gene matches: 4.

The CDR3 reads CASRNTGNQPQHF. The CDR3 nucleotides read TGTGCCAGCAGGAACACAGGGAACCAGCCCCAGCATTTT. The chain recombines TRBV27 with TRBJ1-5; D might be TRBD1 (6 bases). V shed 6 bases and J shed 7 bases, with 13 bases lying between them. This CDR3 spans 13 amino acids. The V gene's germline CDR1 is MNHEY and CDR2 SMNVEV (reference sequence).

The chain uses TRBV5-1 and TRBJ1-2, with a tentative D call TRBD1 (5 bases). Germline V CDR1 and CDR2: SGHRS, YFSETQ. The CDR3 extends over 15 amino acids. The V and J ends lost 3 bases and 8 bases respectively, with 20 bases between them. Here the CDR3 reads CASSWSSGGAGGYTF. Here the CDR3 DNA reads TGCGCCAGCAGCTGGAGCTCTGGGGGAGCGGGAGGCTACACCTTC.

This clone was counted a single time. The V gene is TRBV14, the J gene TRBJ2-1; 7 bases match TRBD2. Per the germline V gene, CDR1 is SGHDN and CDR2 is FVKESK. This CDR3 is built from 15 residues. J was trimmed by 5 bases and V by 4 bases; bases with no gene match: 8. The CDR3 is CASSPWGGRDNEQFF. The DNA of the CDR3 is TGTGCCAGCAGCCCCTGGGGGGGGAGGGACAATGAGCAGTTCTTC. The full variable domain, rest sourced from reference TRBV14 and TRBJ2-1, is EAGVTQFPSHSVIEKGQTVTLRCDPISGHDNLYWYRRVMGKEIKFLLHFVKESKQDESGMPNNRFLAERTGGTYSTLKVQPAELEDSGVYFCASSPWGGRDNEQFFGPGTRLTVL.

The J gene is TRBJ1-2, the V gene TRBV6-2 or TRBV6-3; D is perhaps TRBD1 (5 bases). This CDR3 has 15 residues. Germline CDR1 is MNHEY and CDR2 is SVGEGT. V was clipped by 0 bases and J by 2 bases, with 10 bases between them. CDR3 nucleotide sequence: TGTGCCAGCAGTTACTCGAAGGGGAAAAACTATGGCTACACCTTC. Encoded protein: CASSYSKGKNYGYTF.

The chain has TRBV9 and TRBJ1-3; possible D gene TRBD1, 6 bases. V was cut by 4 bases and J by 4 bases, with 18 bases left in between. Germline V lookup: CDR1 SGDLS, CDR2 YYNGEE. The CDR3 is 16 amino acids. This CDR3 reads CASSYSAQGAGNTIYF. As DNA, the CDR3 is TGTGCCAGCAGCTACTCCGCACAGGGCGCAGGAAACACCATATATTTT.

The V call is TRBV5-4, the J call TRBJ1-5; D is undetermined. This CDR3 has 13 amino acids. Germline V gives CDR1 SGHNT, CDR2 YYREEE (reference sequence). V was pared by 2 bases and J by 3 bases, with 6 bases between. CDR3 sequence: CASSFEPNQPQHF. The CDR3 nucleotides read TGTGCCAGCAGCTTTGAGCCCAATCAGCCCCAGCATTTT.

The chain links TRBV7-2 to TRBJ2-5; D not resolved. This CDR3 is 13 amino acids long. With 1 base removed from V and 4 bases from J, the gap between germline ends came to 7 bases. CDR1 SGHTA and CDR2 FQGNSA come from the germline V gene. The CDR3 reads CASSLELVETQYF. In DNA, the CDR3 is TGTGCCAGCAGCTTAGAGCTAGTAGAGACCCAGTACTTC.

The genes are TRBV12-5 and TRBJ2-7; 7 bases align to TRBD1. The length of the CDR3 is 13 residues. Losses at the gene ends were 6 bases for V and 7 bases for J; bases not matched to a gene: 9. Germline V lookup: CDR1 LGHNT, CDR2 FRNRAP. In nucleotides, the CDR3 is TGTGCTAGTGGCCTCGACAGGGTTCGAGAGCAGTACTTC. Residues: CASGLDRVREQYF. The entire variable domain, with the rest obtained from reference TRBV12-5 and TRBJ2-7, is as follows: DARVTQTPRHKVTEMGQEVTMRCQPILGHNTVFWYRQTMMQGLELLAYFRNRAPLDDSGMPKDRFSAEMPDATLATLKIQPSEPRDSAVYFCASGLDRVREQYFGPGTRLTVT.

The CDR3 loop reads CASSPKAGSTGELFF. The CDR3, as DNA: TGCGCCAGCAGCCCCAAGGCGGGGAGCACCGGGGAGCTGTTTTTT. The V gene is TRBV5-1, the J gene TRBJ2-2; maybe TRBD2 (6 bases). CDR3 length equals 15 residues. V was trimmed by 4 bases and J by 4 bases, leaving 14 bases between them. Germline CDR1 and CDR2: SGHRS and YFSETQ.

V usage is TRBV6-5 and J usage is TRBJ2-3; no firm D call. The length of the CDR3 is 13 residues. CDR1 is MNHEY and CDR2 is SVGAGI in the germline V gene. The ends were cut back, 6 bases at V and 2 bases at J, with 9 bases in the middle. The CDR3 loop reads CASRPLATDTQYF. CDR3 DNA: TGTGCCAGCAGGCCCCTGGCCACAGATACGCAGTATTTT.

This clone was counted a few times. This sequence joins TRBV24-1 and TRBJ2-1; D is perhaps TRBD1 (6 bases). V was cut by 4 bases and J by 2 bases, with 14 bases left in between. Germline CDR1 KGHDR, CDR2 SFDVKD. This CDR3 is built from 16 residues. The CDR3 loop is CATSDYTQGPYNEQFF. The DNA of the CDR3 is TGTGCCACCAGTGACTATACTCAGGGGCCCTACAATGAGCAGTTCTTC.

The rearrangement joins TRBV10-1 to TRBJ1-1, with D unclear. The V gene's germline CDR1 is WNHNN and CDR2 SYGVQD (reference sequence). V gave up 3 bases and J gave up 2 bases, with 10 bases separating them. CDR3 length: 14 amino acids. CDR3 DNA: TGCGCCAGCAGTGAATCGCCCAGAAACACTGAAGCTTTCTTT. This sequence encodes CASSESPRNTEAFF.

This sequence joins TRBV7-2 and TRBJ2-1; 7 bases are a match to TRBD1. The J segment lost 9 bases and the V segment lost 4 bases, leaving 6 bases of the junction unmatched. The CDR3 length is 13 residues. CDR1 is SGHTA and CDR2 is FQGNSA in the germline V gene. The CDR3 is CASSYDRAAEQFF. Written as DNA, the CDR3 is TGTGCCAGCAGCTACGACAGGGCGGCTGAGCAGTTCTTC.

This rearrangement joins TRBV6-5 to TRBJ2-2; D may be TRBD1 (6 bases). V was trimmed by 6 bases and J by 6 bases, leaving 17 bases between them. Germline lookup yields CDR1 MNHEY and CDR2 SVGAGI. The CDR3 runs 15 residues. The chain's CDR3 is CASSSQNRVSGELFF. The CDR3 DNA reads as TGTGCCAGCAGCTCACAAAACAGGGTCTCCGGGGAGCTGTTTTTT.

The rearrangement joins TRBV19 to TRBJ1-2; D is possibly TRBD1 (5 bases). The CDR3 loop spans 15 amino acids. Germline V lookup: CDR1 LNHDA, CDR2 SQIVND (reference sequence). Trimming shortened V by 7 bases and J by 0 bases, and 15 bases separated the two germline ends. In DNA form, the CDR3 reads TGTGCCAGTATGGGGCGGTTGGGTGCTAACTATGGCTACACCTTC. Translation gives CASMGRLGANYGYTF. Full variable domain (outside the CDR3, taken from reference TRBV19 and TRBJ1-2): DGGITQSPKYLFRKEGQNVTLSCEQNLNHDAMYWYRQDPGQGLRLIYYSQIVNDFQKGDIAEGYSVSREKKESFPLTVTSAQKNPTAFYLCASMGRLGANYGYTFGSGTRLTVV.